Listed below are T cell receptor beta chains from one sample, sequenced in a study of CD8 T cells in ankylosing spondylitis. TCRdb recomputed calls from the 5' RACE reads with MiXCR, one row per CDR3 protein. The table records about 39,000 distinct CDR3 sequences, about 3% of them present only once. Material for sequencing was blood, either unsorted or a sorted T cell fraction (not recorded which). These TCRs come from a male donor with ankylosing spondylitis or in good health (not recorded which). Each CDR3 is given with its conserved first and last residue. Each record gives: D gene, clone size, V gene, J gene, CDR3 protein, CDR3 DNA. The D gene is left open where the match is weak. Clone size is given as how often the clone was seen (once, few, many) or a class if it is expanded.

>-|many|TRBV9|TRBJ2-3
CASSVGPGTSTDTQYF
TGTGCCAGCAGCGTAGGTCCGGGAACTAGCACAGATACGCAGTATTTT
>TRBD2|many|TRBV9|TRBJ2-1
CASSVALGASGNGEQFF
TGTGCCAGCAGCGTAGCGTTGGGTGCTAGCGGGAATGGTGAGCAGTTCTTC
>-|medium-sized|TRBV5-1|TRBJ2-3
CASSLETRGTDTQYF
TGCGCCAGCAGCTTGGAGACACGGGGCACAGATACGCAGTATTTT
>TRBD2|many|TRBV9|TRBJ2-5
CASSVGDLAAQETQYF
TGTGCCAGCAGCGTAGGTGACCTAGCGGCCCAAGAGACCCAGTACTTC
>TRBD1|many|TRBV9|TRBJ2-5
CASSVTGQALGTQYF
TGTGCCAGCAGCGTGACGGGACAGGCCTTGGGGACCCAGTACTTC
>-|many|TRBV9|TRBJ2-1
CASSVEDEQFF
TGTGCCAGCAGCGTAGAGGATGAGCAGTTCTTC
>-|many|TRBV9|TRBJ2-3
CASSVAAEVGSTDTQYF
TGTGCCAGCAGCGTAGCAGCGGAGGTGGGATCTACAGATACGCAGTATTTT
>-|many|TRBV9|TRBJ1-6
CASSVDGQENSPLHF
TGTGCCAGCAGCGTAGACGGGCAGGAAAATTCACCCCTCCACTTT
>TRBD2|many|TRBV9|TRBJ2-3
CASSVGGSSGRARLNTQYF
TGTGCCAGCAGCGTAGGAGGGTCTAGCGGGAGGGCCCGGTTGAATACGCAGTATTTT
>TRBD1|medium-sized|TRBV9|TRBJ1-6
CASSVGQGNSPLHF
TGTGCCAGCAGCGTAGGACAGGGGAATTCACCCCTCCACTTT
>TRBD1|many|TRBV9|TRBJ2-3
CASSLSDRGYTDTQYF
TGTGCCAGCAGTCTTTCGGACAGGGGTTACACAGATACGCAGTATTTT